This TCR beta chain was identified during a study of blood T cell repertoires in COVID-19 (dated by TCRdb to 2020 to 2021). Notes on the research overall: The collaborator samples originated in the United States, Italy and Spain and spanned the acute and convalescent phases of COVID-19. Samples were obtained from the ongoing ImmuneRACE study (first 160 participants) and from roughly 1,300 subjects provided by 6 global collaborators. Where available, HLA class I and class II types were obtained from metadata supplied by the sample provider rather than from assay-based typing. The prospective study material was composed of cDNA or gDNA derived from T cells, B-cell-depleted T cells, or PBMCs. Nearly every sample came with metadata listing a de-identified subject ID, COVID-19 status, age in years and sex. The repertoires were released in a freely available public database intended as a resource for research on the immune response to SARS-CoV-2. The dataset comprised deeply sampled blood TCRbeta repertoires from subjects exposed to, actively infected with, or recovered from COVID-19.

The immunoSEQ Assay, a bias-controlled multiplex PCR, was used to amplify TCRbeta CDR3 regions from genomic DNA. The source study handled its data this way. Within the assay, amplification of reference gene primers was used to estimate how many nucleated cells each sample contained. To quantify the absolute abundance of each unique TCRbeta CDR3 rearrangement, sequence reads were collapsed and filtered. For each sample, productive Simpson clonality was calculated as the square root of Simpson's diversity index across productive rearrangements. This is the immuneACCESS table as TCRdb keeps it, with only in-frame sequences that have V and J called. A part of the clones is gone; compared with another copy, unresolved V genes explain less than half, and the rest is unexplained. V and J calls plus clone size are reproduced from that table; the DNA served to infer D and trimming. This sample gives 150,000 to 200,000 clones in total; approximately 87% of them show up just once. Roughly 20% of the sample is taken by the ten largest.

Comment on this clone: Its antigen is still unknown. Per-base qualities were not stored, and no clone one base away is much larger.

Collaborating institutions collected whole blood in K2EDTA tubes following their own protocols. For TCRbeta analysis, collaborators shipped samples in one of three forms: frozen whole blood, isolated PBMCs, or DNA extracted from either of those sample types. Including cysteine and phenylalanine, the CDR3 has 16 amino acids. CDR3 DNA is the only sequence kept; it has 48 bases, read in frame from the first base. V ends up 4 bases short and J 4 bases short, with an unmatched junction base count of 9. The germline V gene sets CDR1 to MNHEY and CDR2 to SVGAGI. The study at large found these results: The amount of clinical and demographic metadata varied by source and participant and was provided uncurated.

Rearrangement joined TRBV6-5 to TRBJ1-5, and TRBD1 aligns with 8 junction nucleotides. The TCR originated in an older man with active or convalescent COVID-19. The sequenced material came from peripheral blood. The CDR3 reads CASSSLGRTGNQPQHF. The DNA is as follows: TGTGCCAGCAGTTCCCTCGGCCGGACAGGGAATCAGCCCCAGCATTTT.